The rows below give T cell receptor beta chains drawn from one sample of a study of T cell responses to AZD1222 COVID-19 vaccine. Some clones are missing from TCRdb's copy, which holds only in-frame ones; the method was immunoSEQ multiplex PCR. The sample holds 99,000 or so clones, about 90% seen once. This material consisted of peripheral blood, taken on day 0 of AZD1222 vaccination. The source is an adult in good health. CDR3s include the opening cysteine and the closing phenylalanine or tryptophan. A D gene is named only where the DNA matches it firmly. For some rows the clone size is stated as once, few or many, or as a class when expanded; others skip it.

d_call: NA
j_call: TRBJ2-1
clone_size: once
v_call: TRBV7-2
cdr3_nt: TGTGCCAGCAGGCGTAGATCGAGTGCCTACAATGAGCAGTTCTTC
cdr3_aa: CASRRRSSAYNEQFF

d_call: NA
j_call: TRBJ1-5
clone_size: once
v_call: TRBV12-3/TRBV12-4
cdr3_nt: TGTGCCAGCAGCATAGGGGGGATTCAGCCCCAGCATTTT
cdr3_aa: CASSIGGIQPQHF

d_call: NA
j_call: TRBJ2-6
clone_size: NA
v_call: TRBV19
cdr3_nt: TGTGCCAGTAGTAAAGGACATACTGTCTCTGGGGCCAACGTCCTGACTTTC
cdr3_aa: CASSKGHTVSGANVLTF

d_call: TRBD2
j_call: TRBJ2-3
clone_size: NA
v_call: TRBV5-1
cdr3_nt: TGCGCCAGCAGCTTGTTTGGACTAGCGGGGGGGCGAGGCACAGATACGCAGTATTTT
cdr3_aa: CASSLFGLAGGRGTDTQYF

d_call: NA
j_call: TRBJ1-2
clone_size: NA
v_call: TRBV10-2
cdr3_nt: TGCGCCAGCAGTGAGTCGATAACGACAGGCTTCTATGGCTACACCTTC
cdr3_aa: CASSESITTGFYGYTF

d_call: NA
j_call: TRBJ2-7
clone_size: NA
v_call: TRBV19
cdr3_nt: TGTGCCAGTAGACTCGGGCGGGGTAACTCCTACGAGCAGTACTTC
cdr3_aa: CASRLGRGNSYEQYF

d_call: NA
j_call: TRBJ1-2
clone_size: NA
v_call: TRBV3-1/TRBV3-2
cdr3_nt: TGTGCCCGGCTGGGACTTCGGTACACCTTC
cdr3_aa: CARLGLRYTF

d_call: NA
j_call: TRBJ1-1
clone_size: NA
v_call: TRBV3-1/TRBV3-2
cdr3_nt: TGTGCCAGCAGAAGCGGCAGGATCCTGAACACTGAAGCTTTCTTT
cdr3_aa: CASRSGRILNTEAFF

d_call: NA
j_call: TRBJ1-2
clone_size: NA
v_call: TRBV9
cdr3_nt: TGTGCCAGCAGCGTTCCTAACCACCTGGGGGGGAGCTACACCTTC
cdr3_aa: CASSVPNHLGGSYTF

d_call: NA
j_call: TRBJ1-5
clone_size: NA
v_call: TRBV5-8
cdr3_nt: TGTGCCAGCAGCTTGGCCATTATGAGGGTCCGGGGATATCAGCCCCAGCATTTT
cdr3_aa: CASSLAIMRVRGYQPQHF

d_call: NA
j_call: TRBJ2-2
clone_size: NA
v_call: TRBV29-1
cdr3_nt: TGCAGCGTGTGTTCAACCGGCACCGGGGAGCTGTTTTTT
cdr3_aa: CSVCSTGTGELFF

d_call: NA
j_call: TRBJ1-2
clone_size: NA
v_call: TRBV12-3/TRBV12-4
cdr3_nt: TGTGCCAGCAGCCCCAGGGACTATGGCTACACCTTC
cdr3_aa: CASSPRDYGYTF

d_call: TRBD1
j_call: TRBJ1-4
clone_size: NA
v_call: TRBV5-1
cdr3_nt: TGCGCCAGCAGCATAGACAGGGGAAGGGGTGAAAAACTGTTTTTT
cdr3_aa: CASSIDRGRGEKLFF

d_call: NA
j_call: TRBJ1-1
clone_size: NA
v_call: TRBV6-5
cdr3_nt: TGTGCCAGCAGTTCCCGGGACAATAAGAACACTGAAGCTTTCTTT
cdr3_aa: CASSSRDNKNTEAFF

d_call: NA
j_call: TRBJ2-2
clone_size: NA
v_call: TRBV4-2
cdr3_nt: TGTGCCAGCTGTTACCAGGGATCGGCCGGGGAGCTGTTTTTT
cdr3_aa: CASCYQGSAGELFF